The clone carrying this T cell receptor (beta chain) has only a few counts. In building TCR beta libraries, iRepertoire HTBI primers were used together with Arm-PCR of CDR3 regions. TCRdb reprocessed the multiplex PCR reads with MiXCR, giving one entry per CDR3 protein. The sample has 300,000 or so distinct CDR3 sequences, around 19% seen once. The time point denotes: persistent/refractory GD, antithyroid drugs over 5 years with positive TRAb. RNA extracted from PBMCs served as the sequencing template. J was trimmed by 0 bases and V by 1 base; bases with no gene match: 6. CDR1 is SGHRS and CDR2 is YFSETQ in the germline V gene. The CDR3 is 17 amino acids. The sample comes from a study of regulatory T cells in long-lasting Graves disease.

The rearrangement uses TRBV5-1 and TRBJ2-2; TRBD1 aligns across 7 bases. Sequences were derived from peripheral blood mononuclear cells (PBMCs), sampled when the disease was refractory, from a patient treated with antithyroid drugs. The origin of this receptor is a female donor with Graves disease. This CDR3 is CASSLMRQGPNTGELFF. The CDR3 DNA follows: TGCGCCAGCAGCTTGATGAGACAGGGACCGAACACCGGGGAGCTGTTTTTT.